This T cell receptor beta chain was sequenced for a study of T cell changes during pregnancy in multiple sclerosis. Some clones are missing from TCRdb's copy, which holds only in-frame ones; the method was immunoSEQ multiplex PCR. The sample yields 45,000 to 50,000 clones, 85% to 95% seen once. V was pared by 2 bases and J by 7 bases, with 6 bases between. This CDR3 region has 11 residues. CDR1 MDHEN and CDR2 SYDVKM come from the germline V gene. The origin of this receptor is a female donor with multiple sclerosis, enrolled in a pregnancy study. The chain uses TRBV28 and TRBJ2-7; no clear D gene. Material: peripheral blood, obtained in the third trimester of pregnancy. The CDR3 nucleotides are TGTGCCAGCAGTTTAAGGAGAGAGCAGTACTTC. It translates to CASSLRREQYF. Complete variable domain (other parts from reference TRBV28 and TRBJ2-7): DVKVTQSSRYLVKRTGEKVFLECVQDMDHENMFWYRQDPGLGLRLIYFSYDVKMKEKGDIPEGYSVSREKKERFSLILESASTNQTSMYLCASSLRREQYFGPGTRLTVT.